A single sample gave rise to the 16 T cell receptor beta chains below, sequenced in a study of ipilimumab plus nivolumab after autologous stem cell transplantation. Assay: immunoSEQ multiplex PCR; the TCRdb copy retains only in-frame clones and omits some. Seen here are about 40,000 clones, about 92% observed once, and the top ten hold 0.75% to 1%. Sequences were derived from PBMCs, sampled in a trial of ipilimumab plus nivolumab as post-transplant consolidation. The receptors were sampled from a male donor with multiple myeloma.

This clone was seen just once. V usage is TRBV18 and J usage is TRBJ2-7; D tentatively reads TRBD1 or TRBD2 (7 bases each). This CDR3 is 16 amino acids long. CDR1 KGHSH and CDR2 LQKENI come from the germline V gene. V was pared by 0 bases and J by 2 bases, with 14 bases between. For the CDR3, the DNA is TGTGCCAGCTCACCACCGAGGGGAGGGACAGCCTACGAGCAGTACTTC. Its protein is CASSPPRGGTAYEQYF. Full variable domain (remainder filled in from reference TRBV18 and TRBJ2-7): NAGVMQNPRHLVRRRGQEARLRCSPMKGHSHVYWYRQLPEEGLKFMVYLQKENIIDESGMPKERFSAEFPKEGPSILRIQQVVRGDSAAYFCASSPPRGGTAYEQYFGPGTRLTVT.

This chain uses TRBV27 with TRBJ2-3; a possible D gene is TRBD1 (6 bases). This CDR3 has 16 residues. Per germline, CDR1 MNHEY and CDR2 SMNVEV (reference sequence). Trimming left V 8 bases short and J 0 bases short, with 18 bases between. The DNA of the CDR3 is TGTGCCAGCGGCAGACAGGTGGGTGGGAGCACAGATACGCAGTATTTT. This encodes CASGRQVGGSTDTQYF.

The gene calls are TRBV5-6 and TRBJ2-3, with 9 bases matching TRBD2. This CDR3 comprises 16 residues. Per the germline V gene, CDR1 is SGHDT and CDR2 is YYEEEE. V lost 1 base, J lost 4 bases, and 7 bases stayed unmatched. CDR3 DNA: TGTGCCAGCAGCTTGTACGCGGGGGGGAGCGCAGATACGCAGTATTTT. Translation: CASSLYAGGSADTQYF. The whole variable domain, remainder taken from reference TRBV5-6 and TRBJ2-3, is DAGVTQSPTHLIKTRGQQVTLRCSPKSGHDTVSWYQQALGQGPQFIFQYYEEEERQRGNFPDRFSGHQFPNYSSELNVNALLLGDSALYLCASSLYAGGSADTQYFGPGTRLTVL.

This chain joins TRBV18 and TRBJ2-5; the D gene could be TRBD1 or TRBD2 (5 bases each). Trimming removed 3 bases from V and 4 bases from J, with 6 bases in between. The CDR3 extends over 12 amino acids. Germline-derived CDR1 and CDR2 are KGHSH and LQKENI. The CDR3 DNA reads as TGTGCCAGCTCACCGGGGACAGAGACCCAGTACTTC. Protein: CASSPGTETQYF.

The chain carries TRBV28 and TRBJ2-7; perhaps TRBD1 as D (6 bases). V gave up 3 bases and J gave up 2 bases, with 8 bases separating them. The CDR3 sequence is 13 residues long. Germline CDR1 is MDHEN and CDR2 is SYDVKM. The CDR3 DNA follows: TGTGCCAGCAGTTTCGGACAGACCTACGAGCAGTACTTC. Amino acids: CASSFGQTYEQYF.

The rearrangement uses TRBV19 and TRBJ1-6, with D possibly matching TRBD1 (6 bases). Germline V gives CDR1 LNHDA, CDR2 SQIVND (reference sequence). The CDR3 consists of 15 residues. With 4 bases removed from V and 10 bases from J, the gap between germline ends came to 17 bases. In nucleotides, the CDR3 is TGTGCCAGTAGTACTGAACAGGGTGGCGGGTCACCCCTCCACTTT. Residues: CASSTEQGGGSPLHF.

A single count supports this clone. The chain carries TRBV5-1 and TRBJ2-5, with a tentative D call TRBD2 (5 bases). The germline V gene encodes CDR1 SGHRS and CDR2 YFSETQ. The CDR3 extends over 14 amino acids. The ends were cut back, 0 bases at V and 5 bases at J, with 11 bases in the middle. The CDR3 DNA reads as TGCGCCAGCAGCTTGGCGGGAAAGGAGGAGACCCAGTACTTC. It encodes CASSLAGKEETQYF.

In its sample, this clone was seen once. The chain carries TRBV18 and TRBJ1-5; D gene ambiguous. CDR1 and CDR2 from the germline V gene are KGHSH and LQKENI. The ends were cut back, 0 bases at V and 1 base at J, with 10 bases in the middle. The CDR3 is 16 residues long. For the CDR3, the DNA is TGTGCCAGCTCACCACCTCCCGGAATGAGCAATCAGCCCCAGCATTTT. It codes for CASSPPPGMSNQPQHF. Full variable domain (rest looked up from reference TRBV18 and TRBJ1-5): NAGVMQNPRHLVRRRGQEARLRCSPMKGHSHVYWYRQLPEEGLKFMVYLQKENIIDESGMPKERFSAEFPKEGPSILRIQQVVRGDSAAYFCASSPPPGMSNQPQHFGDGTRLSIL.

The V gene is TRBV6-5, the J gene TRBJ1-2; no clear D. The germline V gene encodes CDR1 MNHEY and CDR2 SVGAGI. The CDR3 spans 13 residues. V was cut by 4 bases and J by 8 bases, with 14 bases left in between. CDR3 sequence reads: CASSSSGRNGYTF. CDR3 coding DNA: TGTGCCAGCAGTTCCTCGGGGAGGAACGGCTACACCTTC.

The chain combines TRBV7-8 with TRBJ2-7, with TRBD1 identical over 11 bases. Germline V gene lookup returns CDR1 SGHVS and CDR2 FQNEAQ. CDR3 length equals 15 residues. Germline trimming cut 3 bases from V and 6 bases from J; bases unmatched to any gene: 7. The CDR3 region has the DNA TGTGCCAGCAGCTTCCGGGACAGGGGGGTAGGCGAGCAGTACTTC. Translated: CASSFRDRGVGEQYF.

The chain links TRBV11-2 to TRBJ2-5; 7 bases are a match to TRBD2. Germline CDR1 reads SGHAT; CDR2 reads FQNNGV. The ends lost 0 bases at V and 5 bases at J; junction bases unmatched: 3. The CDR3 is 14 residues long. The CDR3 loop is CASSLDLGGETQYF. The CDR3 DNA reads TGTGCCAGCAGCTTAGATTTGGGGGGGGAGACCCAGTACTTC. The whole variable domain, remainder taken from reference TRBV11-2 and TRBJ2-5, is EAGVAQSPRYKIIEKRQSVAFWCNPISGHATLYWYQQILGQGPKLLIQFQNNGVVDDSQLPKDRFSAERLKGVDSTLKIQPAKLEDSAVYLCASSLDLGGETQYFGPGTRLLVL.

This clone was found once. The J gene is TRBJ2-1, the V gene TRBV7-3; 8 nucleotides agree with TRBD2. The CDR3 sequence is 14 residues long. With 3 bases clipped from V and 9 bases from J, the junction kept 7 bases outside the gene matches. Germline V gene sequence: CDR1 SGHTA, CDR2 FQGTGA. The CDR3: CASSLTGLASEQFF. The CDR3 nucleotides are TGTGCCAGCAGCTTGACCGGACTAGCCAGTGAGCAGTTCTTC.

This clone has a handful of counts. The V gene is TRBV7-9, the J gene TRBJ1-2; D uncertain. Germline assignment: CDR1 SEHNR and CDR2 FQNEAQ (reference sequence). The CDR3 loop spans 12 amino acids. V gave up 3 bases and J gave up 10 bases, with 12 bases separating them. Here the CDR3 reads CASSFPNGFYTF. DNA for the CDR3: TGTGCCAGCAGCTTTCCCAACGGATTCTACACCTTC.

J is TRBJ2-1 and V is TRBV29-1; 9 nucleotides agree with TRBD1. Germline V gene lookup returns CDR1 SQVTM and CDR2 ANQGSEA. V gave up 5 bases and J gave up 9 bases; unmatched junction bases: 8. CDR3 length equals 13 residues. DNA for the CDR3: TGCAGCGTTAGACCCGGGACAGGGAGTGAGCAGTTCTTC. Translated, it gives CSVRPGTGSEQFF.

The CDR3 sequence: CASSPQGPQAKNIQYF. The CDR3 nucleotides are TGTGCCAGCTCACCACAAGGGCCCCAGGCCAAAAACATTCAGTACTTC. The V and J genes are TRBV18 and TRBJ2-4; no definite D call. CDR1 KGHSH and CDR2 LQKENI come from the germline V gene. Trimming stripped 1 base from V and 1 base from J, with 11 bases between. There are 16 residues in the CDR3.

This chain joins TRBV5-1 and TRBJ1-2; D perhaps matches TRBD1 (6 bases). The germline gives CDR1 SGHRS, CDR2 YFSETQ. The CDR3 sequence is 13 residues long. Trimming cost V 2 bases and J 2 bases, with 7 bases left between them. The CDR3 here is CASSFQGNYGYTF. The CDR3 DNA reads TGCGCCAGCAGCTTTCAGGGGAACTATGGCTACACCTTC.